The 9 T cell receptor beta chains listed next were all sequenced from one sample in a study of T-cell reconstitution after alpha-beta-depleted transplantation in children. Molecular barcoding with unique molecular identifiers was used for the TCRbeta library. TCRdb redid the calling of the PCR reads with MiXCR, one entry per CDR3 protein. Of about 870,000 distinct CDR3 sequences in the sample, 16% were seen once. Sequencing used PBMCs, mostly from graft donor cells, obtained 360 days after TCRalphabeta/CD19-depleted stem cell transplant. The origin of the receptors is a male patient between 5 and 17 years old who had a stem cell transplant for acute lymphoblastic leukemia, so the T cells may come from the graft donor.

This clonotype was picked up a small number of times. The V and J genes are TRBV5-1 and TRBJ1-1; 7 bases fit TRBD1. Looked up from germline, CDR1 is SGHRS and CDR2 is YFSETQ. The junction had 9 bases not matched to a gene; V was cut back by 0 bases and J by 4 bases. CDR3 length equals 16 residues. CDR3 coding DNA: TGCGCCAGCAGCTTGGGGCGGAGGGGGCTAATCACTGAAGCTTTCTTT. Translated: CASSLGRRGLITEAFF. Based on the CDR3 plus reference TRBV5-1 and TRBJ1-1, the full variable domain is KAGVTQTPRYLIKTRGQQVTLSCSPISGHRSVSWYQQTPGQGLQFLFEYFSETQRNKGNFPGRFSGRQFSNSRSEMNVSTLELGDSALYLCASSLGRRGLITEAFFGQGTRLTVV.

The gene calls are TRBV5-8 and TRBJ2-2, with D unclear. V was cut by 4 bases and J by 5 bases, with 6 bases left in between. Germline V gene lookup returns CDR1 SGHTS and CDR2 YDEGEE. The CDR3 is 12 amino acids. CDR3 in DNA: TGTGCCAGCAGCATGGATACCGGGGAGCTGTTTTTT. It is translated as CASSMDTGELFF.

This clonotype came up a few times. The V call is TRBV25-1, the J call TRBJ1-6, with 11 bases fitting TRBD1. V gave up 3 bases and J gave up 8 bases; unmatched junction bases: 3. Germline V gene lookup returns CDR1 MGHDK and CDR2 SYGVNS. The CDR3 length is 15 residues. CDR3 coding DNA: TGTGCCAGCAGTGAGGGACAGGGGGAATATTCACCCCTCCACTTT. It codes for CASSEGQGEYSPLHF.

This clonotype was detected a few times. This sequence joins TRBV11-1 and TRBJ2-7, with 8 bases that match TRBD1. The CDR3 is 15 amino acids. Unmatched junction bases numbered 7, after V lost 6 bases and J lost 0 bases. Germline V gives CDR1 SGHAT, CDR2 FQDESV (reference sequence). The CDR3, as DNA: TGTGCCAGCAGGGATTGGACAGGGAACTCCTACGAGCAGTACTTC. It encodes CASRDWTGNSYEQYF.

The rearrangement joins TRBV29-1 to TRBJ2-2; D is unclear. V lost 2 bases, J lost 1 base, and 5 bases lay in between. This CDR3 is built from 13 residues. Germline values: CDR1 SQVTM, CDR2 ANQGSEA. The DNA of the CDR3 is TGCAGCGTTGAACCGGGGAACACCGGGGAGCTGTTTTTT. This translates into CSVEPGNTGELFF.

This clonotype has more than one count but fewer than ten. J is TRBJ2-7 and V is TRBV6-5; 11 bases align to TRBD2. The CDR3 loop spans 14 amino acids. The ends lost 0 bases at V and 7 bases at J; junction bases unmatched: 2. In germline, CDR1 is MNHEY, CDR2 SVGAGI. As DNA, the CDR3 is TGTGCCAGCAGTTACTCGAGACTAGCGGGGGAGCAGTACTTC. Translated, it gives CASSYSRLAGEQYF.

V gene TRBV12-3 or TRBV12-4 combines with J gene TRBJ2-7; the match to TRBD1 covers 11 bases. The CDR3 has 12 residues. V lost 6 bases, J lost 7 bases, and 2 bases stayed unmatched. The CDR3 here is CASRDRGLEQYF. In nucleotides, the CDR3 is TGTGCCAGCAGGGACAGGGGGCTGGAGCAGTACTTC.

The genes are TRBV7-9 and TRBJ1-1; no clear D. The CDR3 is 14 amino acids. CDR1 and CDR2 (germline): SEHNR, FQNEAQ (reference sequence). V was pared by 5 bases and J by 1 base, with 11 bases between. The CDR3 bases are TGTGCCAGCAGCGGCACGTCAGAGAACACTGAAGCTTTCTTT. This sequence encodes CASSGTSENTEAFF.

CDR3 bases: TGTGCCACCCAAGGGAGGGCTCGCACTGAAGCTTTCTTT. It codes for CATQGRARTEAFF. V usage is TRBV2 and J usage is TRBJ1-1; D not resolved. Between the trimmed V and J ends, which lost 10 bases and 4 bases, there was a span of 16 bases. CDR1 is SNHLY and CDR2 is FYNNEI in the germline V gene. There are 13 residues in the CDR3.